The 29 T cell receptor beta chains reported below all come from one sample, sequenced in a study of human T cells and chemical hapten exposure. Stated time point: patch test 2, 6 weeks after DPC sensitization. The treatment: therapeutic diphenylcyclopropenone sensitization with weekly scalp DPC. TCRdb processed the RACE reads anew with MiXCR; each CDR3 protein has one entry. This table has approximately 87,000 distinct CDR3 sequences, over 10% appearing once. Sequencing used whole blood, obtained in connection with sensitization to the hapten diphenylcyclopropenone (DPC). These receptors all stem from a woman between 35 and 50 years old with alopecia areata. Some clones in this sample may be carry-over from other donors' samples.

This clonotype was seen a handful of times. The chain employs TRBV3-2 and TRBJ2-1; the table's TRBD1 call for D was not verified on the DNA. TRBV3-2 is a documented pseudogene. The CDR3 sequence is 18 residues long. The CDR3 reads CASSPPPGGGPSYNEQFF. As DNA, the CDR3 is TGTGCCAGCAGCCCCCCACCGGGCGGGGGGCCCTCCTACAATGAGCAGTTCTTC.

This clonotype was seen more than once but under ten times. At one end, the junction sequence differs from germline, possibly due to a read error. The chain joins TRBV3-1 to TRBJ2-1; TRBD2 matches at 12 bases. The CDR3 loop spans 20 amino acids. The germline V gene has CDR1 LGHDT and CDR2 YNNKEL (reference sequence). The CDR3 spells CASSQRLAGGQPTLYSEQFF. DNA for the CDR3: TGTGCCAGCAGCCAACGGCTAGCGGGAGGGCAACCTACGCTCTACAGTGAGCAGTTCTTC.

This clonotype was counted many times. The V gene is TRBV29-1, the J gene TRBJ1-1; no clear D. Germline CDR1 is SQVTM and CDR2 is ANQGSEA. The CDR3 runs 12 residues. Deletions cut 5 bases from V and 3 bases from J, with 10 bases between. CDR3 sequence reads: CSVSKSDTEAFF. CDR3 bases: TGCAGCGTTAGTAAGTCGGACACTGAAGCTTTCTTT.

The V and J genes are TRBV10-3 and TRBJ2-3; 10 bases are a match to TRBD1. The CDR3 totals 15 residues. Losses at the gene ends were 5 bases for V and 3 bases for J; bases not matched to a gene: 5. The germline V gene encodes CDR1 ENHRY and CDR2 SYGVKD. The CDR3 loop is CAISLTGGGTDTQYF. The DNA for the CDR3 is TGTGCCATCAGTTTGACAGGGGGCGGGACAGATACGCAGTATTTT.

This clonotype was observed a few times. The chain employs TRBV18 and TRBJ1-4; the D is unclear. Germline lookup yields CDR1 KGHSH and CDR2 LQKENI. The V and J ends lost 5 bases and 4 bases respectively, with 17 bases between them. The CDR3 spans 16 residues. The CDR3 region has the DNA TGTGCCAGCTCATCCATGGTTGGAGGCCTTAATGAAAAACTGTTTTTT. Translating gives CASSSMVGGLNEKLFF.

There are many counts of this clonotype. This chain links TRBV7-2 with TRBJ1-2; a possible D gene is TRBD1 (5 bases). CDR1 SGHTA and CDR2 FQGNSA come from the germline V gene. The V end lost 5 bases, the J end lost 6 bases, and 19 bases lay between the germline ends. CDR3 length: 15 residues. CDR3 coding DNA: TGTGCCAGCAGCACCTCTGGACAAGGAGGGCATGGCTACACCTTC. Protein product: CASSTSGQGGHGYTF.

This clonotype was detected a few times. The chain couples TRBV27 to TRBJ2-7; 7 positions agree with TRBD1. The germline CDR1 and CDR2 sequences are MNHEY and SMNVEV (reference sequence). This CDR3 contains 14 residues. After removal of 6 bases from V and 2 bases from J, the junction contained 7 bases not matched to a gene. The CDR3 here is CASSPRGPAYEQYF. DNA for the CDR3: TGTGCCAGCAGCCCAAGGGGGCCAGCCTACGAGCAGTACTTC.

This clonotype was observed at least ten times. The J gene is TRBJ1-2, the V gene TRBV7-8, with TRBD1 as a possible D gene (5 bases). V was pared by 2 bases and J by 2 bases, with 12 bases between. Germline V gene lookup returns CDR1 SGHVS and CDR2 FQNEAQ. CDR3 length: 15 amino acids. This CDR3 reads CASSLFPGPNYGYTF. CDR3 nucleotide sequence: TGTGCCAGCAGCTTATTTCCGGGGCCCAACTATGGCTACACCTTC.

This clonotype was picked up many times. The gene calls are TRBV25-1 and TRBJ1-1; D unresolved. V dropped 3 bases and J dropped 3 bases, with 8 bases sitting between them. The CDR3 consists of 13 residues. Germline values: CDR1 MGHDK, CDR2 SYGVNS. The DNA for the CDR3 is TGTGCCAGCAGTGACCGTCTGGACACTGAAGCTTTCTTT. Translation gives CASSDRLDTEAFF.

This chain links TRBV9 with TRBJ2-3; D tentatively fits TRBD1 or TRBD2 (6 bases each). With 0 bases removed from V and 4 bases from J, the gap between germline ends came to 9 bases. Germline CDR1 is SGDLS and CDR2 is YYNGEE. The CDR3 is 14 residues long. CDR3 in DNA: TGTGCCAGCAGCGTAGGAAGGGGGGCAGATACGCAGTATTTT. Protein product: CASSVGRGADTQYF.

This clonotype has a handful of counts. CDR3 protein: CASSYGRGGNQPQHF. DNA for the CDR3: TGTGCCAGCAGTTACGGCCGGGGAGGCAATCAGCCCCAGCATTTT. The rearrangement joins TRBV6-2 or TRBV6-3 to TRBJ1-5; D is ambiguous. V was cut by 2 bases and J by 2 bases, with 10 bases left in between. In germline, CDR1 is MNHEY, CDR2 SVGEGT. This CDR3 contains 15 residues.

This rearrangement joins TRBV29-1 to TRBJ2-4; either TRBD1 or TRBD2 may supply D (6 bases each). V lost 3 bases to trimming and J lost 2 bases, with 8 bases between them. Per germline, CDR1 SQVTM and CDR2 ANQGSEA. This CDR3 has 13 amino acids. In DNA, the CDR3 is TGCAGCGTTGAGGGGGGCACCAAAAACATTCAGTACTTC. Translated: CSVEGGTKNIQYF.

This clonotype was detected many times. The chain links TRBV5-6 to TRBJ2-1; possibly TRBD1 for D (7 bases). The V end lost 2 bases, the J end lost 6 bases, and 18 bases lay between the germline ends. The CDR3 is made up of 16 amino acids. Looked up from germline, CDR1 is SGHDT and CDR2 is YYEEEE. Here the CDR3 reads CASSFPGGGSGNEQFF. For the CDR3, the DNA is TGTGCCAGCAGCTTCCCCGGAGGGGGCTCTGGCAATGAGCAGTTCTTC.

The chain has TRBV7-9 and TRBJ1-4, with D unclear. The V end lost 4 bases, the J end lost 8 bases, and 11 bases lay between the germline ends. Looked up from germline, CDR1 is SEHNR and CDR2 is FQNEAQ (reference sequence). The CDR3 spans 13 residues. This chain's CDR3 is CASSSDGGEKLFF. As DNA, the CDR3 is TGTGCCAGCAGCTCCGATGGAGGGGAAAAACTGTTTTTT.

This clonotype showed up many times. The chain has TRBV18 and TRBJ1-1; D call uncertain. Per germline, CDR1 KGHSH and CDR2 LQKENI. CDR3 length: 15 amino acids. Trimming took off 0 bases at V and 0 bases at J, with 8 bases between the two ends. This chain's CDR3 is CASSPPRGMNTEAFF. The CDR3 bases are TGTGCCAGCTCACCACCGCGGGGAATGAACACTGAAGCTTTCTTT.

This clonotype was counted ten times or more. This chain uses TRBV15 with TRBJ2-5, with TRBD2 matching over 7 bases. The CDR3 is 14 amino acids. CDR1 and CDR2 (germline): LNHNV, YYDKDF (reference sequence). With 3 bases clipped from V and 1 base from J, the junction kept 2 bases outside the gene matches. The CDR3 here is CATSRPSGQETQYF. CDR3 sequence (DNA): TGTGCCACCAGCAGGCCTAGCGGCCAAGAGACCCAGTACTTC.

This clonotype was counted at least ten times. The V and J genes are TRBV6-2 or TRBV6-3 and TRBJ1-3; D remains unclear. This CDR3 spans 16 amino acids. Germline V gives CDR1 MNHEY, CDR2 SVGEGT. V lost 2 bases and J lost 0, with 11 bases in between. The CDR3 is CASSYSGVRSGNTIYF. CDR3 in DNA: TGTGCCAGCAGTTACAGCGGGGTCCGCTCTGGAAACACCATATATTTT.

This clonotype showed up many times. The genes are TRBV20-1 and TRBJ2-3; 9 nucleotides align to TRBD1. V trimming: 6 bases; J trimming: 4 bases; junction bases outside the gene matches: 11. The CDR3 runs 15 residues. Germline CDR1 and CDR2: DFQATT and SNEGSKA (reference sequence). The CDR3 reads CSAFNRQGVADTQYF. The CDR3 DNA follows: TGCAGTGCCTTCAACCGACAGGGGGTGGCAGATACGCAGTATTTT.

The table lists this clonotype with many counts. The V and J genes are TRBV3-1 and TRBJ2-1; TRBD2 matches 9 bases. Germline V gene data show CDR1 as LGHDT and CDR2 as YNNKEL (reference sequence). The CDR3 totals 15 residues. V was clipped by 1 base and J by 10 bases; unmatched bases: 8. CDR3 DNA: TGTGCCAGCAGCCAAGGGATAGCGGGAGTCGGCGAGCAGTTCTTC. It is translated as CASSQGIAGVGEQFF.

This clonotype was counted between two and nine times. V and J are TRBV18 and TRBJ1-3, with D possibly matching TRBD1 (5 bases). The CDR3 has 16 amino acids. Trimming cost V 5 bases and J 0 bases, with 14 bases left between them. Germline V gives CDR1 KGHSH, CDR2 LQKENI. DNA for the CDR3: TGTGCCAGCTCAATCCGGGACGGTGCCTCTGGAAACACCATATATTTT. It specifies CASSIRDGASGNTIYF.

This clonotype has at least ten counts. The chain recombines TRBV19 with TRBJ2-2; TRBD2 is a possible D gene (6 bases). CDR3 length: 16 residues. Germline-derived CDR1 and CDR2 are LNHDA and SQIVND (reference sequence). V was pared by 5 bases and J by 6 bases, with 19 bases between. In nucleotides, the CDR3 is TGTGCCAGTAGTGTGGGACTTCGACAAGCTCCCGGGGAGCTGTTTTTT. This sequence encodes CASSVGLRQAPGELFF.

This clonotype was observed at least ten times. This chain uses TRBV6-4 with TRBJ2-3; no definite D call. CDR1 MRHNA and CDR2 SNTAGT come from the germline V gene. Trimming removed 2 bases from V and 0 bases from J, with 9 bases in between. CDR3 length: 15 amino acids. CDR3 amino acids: CASSDRPLSTDTQYF. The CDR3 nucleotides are TGTGCCAGCAGTGACCGCCCTCTTAGCACAGATACGCAGTATTTT.

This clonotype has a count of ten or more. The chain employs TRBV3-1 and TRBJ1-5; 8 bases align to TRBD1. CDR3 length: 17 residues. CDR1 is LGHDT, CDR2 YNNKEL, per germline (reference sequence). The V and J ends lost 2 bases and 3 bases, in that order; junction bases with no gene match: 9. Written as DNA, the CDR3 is TGTGCCAGCAGCCAATTCGGGGGGACAGGAAACAATCAGCCCCAGCATTTT. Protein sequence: CASSQFGGTGNNQPQHF.

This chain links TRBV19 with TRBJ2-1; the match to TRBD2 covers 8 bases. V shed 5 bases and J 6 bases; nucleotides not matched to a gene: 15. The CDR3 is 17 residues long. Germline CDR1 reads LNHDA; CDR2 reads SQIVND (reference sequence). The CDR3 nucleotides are TGTGCCAGTAGTCCTCAGGGGCTAGCGGGTATGCTCAATGAGCAGTTCTTC. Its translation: CASSPQGLAGMLNEQFF.

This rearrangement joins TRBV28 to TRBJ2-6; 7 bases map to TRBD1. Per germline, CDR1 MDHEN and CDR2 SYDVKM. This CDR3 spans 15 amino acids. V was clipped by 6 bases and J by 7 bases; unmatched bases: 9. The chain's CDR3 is CASSPDRKYANVLTF. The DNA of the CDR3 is TGTGCCAGCAGCCCGGACAGGAAGTACGCCAACGTCCTGACTTTC.

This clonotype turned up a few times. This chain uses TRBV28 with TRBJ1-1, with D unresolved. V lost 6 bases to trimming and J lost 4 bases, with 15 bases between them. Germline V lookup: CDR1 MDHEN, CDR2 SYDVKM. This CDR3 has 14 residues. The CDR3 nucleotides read TGTGCCAGCAGGCCCGGACCGCGGGGCACTGAAGCTTTCTTT. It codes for CASRPGPRGTEAFF.

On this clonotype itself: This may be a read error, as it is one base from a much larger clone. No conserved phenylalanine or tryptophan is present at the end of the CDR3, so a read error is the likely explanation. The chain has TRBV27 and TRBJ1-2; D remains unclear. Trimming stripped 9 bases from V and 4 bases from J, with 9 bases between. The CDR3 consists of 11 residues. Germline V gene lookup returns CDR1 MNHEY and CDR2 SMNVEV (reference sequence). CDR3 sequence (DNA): TGTGCCAGGGAGGAGACCTATGGCTACACCCTC. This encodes CAREETYGYTL.

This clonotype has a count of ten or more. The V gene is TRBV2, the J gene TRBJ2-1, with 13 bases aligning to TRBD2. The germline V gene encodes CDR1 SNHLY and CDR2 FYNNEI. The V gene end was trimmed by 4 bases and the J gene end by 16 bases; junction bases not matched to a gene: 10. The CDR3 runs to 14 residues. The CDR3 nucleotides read TGTGCCAGCAGTGCTACTAGCGGGAGGGCCTCGGGTTTCTTC. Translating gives CASSATSGRASGFF.

The DNA for the CDR3 is TGTGCCACCAGCAGACCCGGACTCGGAGGCAATGAGCAGTTCTTC. This encodes CATSRPGLGGNEQFF. This sequence joins TRBV15 and TRBJ2-1, with D possibly matching TRBD2 (5 bases). The CDR3 length is 15 residues. The V and J ends lost 2 bases and 6 bases respectively, with 14 bases between them. In germline, CDR1 is LNHNV, CDR2 YYDKDF (reference sequence).